The clone carrying this T cell receptor beta chain was observed a few times. Authors' data handling: Amplification with reference gene primers provided the estimates of nucleated cell counts. Sequencing used immunoSEQ multiplex PCR; TCRdb keeps in-frame clones, though not all of them. That table gives V, J and clone size, and the DNA gave D and trimming. Of roughly 250,000 clones detected, around 90% appear once; the ten largest clones hold roughly 3.9%. This sample was included in a study of blood T cell repertoires in COVID-19. Study overall: Some COVID-19 samples were acute and others convalescent; all came from the United States, Italy and Spain. The cDNA or gDNA used as material had been derived from T cells, B-cell-depleted T cells, or PBMCs.

The CDR3 is 12 residues long. V was cut by 8 bases and J by 8 bases, with 15 bases left in between. Germline V CDR1 and CDR2: LGHDT, YNNKEL (reference sequence). This receptor was identified in a woman aged 35 to 49 with acute or convalescent COVID-19. The rearrangement joins TRBV3-1 (or the pseudogene TRBV3-2) to TRBJ1-2; perhaps TRBD1 as D (6 bases). The sequencing sample was made of peripheral blood. In nucleotides, the CDR3 is TGTGCCAGCGCGTTACAGGGCGGGGGCTACACCTTC. Protein: CASALQGGGYTF.